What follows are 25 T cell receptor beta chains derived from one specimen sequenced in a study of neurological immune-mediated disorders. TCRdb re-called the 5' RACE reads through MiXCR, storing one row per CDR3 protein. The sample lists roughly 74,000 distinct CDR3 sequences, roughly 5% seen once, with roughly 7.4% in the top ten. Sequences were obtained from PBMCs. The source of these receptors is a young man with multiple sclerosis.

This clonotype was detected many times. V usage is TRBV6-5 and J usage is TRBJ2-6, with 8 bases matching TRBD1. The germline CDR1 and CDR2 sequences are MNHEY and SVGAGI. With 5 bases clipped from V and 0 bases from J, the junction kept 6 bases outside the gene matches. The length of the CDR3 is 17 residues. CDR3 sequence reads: CASSDPGQASGANVLTF. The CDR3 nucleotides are TGTGCCAGCAGTGACCCGGGACAGGCCTCTGGGGCCAACGTCCTGACTTTC.

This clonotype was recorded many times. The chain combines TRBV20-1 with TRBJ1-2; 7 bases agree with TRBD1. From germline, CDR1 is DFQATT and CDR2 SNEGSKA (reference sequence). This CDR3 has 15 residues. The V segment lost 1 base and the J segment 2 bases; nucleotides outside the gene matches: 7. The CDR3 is CSARVTGVTNYGYTF. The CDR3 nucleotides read TGCAGTGCTAGAGTCACAGGGGTAACCAACTATGGCTACACCTTC.

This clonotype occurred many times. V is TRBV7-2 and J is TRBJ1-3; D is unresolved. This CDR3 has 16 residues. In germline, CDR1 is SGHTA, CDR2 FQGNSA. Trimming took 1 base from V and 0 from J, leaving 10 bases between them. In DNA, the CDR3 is TGTGCCAGCAGCTTAGGCACAGAAACCTCTGGAAACACCATATATTTT. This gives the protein CASSLGTETSGNTIYF.

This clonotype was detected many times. The CDR3 is CASSRGQGTEAFF. CDR3 DNA sequence: TGTGCCAGCAGCCGTGGACAGGGCACTGAAGCTTTCTTT. V gene TRBV7-2 combines with J gene TRBJ1-1; 8 nucleotides match TRBD1. The junction had 3 bases not matched to a gene; V was cut back by 5 bases and J by 4 bases. The CDR3 totals 13 residues. Looked up from germline, CDR1 is SGHTA and CDR2 is FQGNSA.

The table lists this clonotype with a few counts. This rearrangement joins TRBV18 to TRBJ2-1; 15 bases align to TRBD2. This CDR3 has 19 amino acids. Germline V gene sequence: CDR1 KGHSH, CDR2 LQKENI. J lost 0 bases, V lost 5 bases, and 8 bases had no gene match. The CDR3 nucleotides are TGTGCCAGCTCAGACACCGGGACTAGCGGGGGGAGCTCCTACAATGAGCAGTTCTTC. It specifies CASSDTGTSGGSSYNEQFF.

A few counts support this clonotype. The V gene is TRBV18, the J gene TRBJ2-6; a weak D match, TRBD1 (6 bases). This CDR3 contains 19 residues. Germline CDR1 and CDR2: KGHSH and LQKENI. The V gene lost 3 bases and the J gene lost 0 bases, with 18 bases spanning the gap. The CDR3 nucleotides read TGTGCCAGCTCACCGTCGAATCTACAGGGCGTCTCTGGGGCCAACGTCCTGACTTTC. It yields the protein CASSPSNLQGVSGANVLTF.

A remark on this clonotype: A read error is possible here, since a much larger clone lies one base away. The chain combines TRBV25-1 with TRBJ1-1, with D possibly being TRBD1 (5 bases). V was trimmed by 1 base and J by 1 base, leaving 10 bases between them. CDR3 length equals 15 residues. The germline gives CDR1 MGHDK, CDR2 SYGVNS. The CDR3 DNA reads TGTGCCAGCAGTGAATTCCTAGACAGGAACACTGAAGCTTTCTTT. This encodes CASSEFLDRNTEAFF.

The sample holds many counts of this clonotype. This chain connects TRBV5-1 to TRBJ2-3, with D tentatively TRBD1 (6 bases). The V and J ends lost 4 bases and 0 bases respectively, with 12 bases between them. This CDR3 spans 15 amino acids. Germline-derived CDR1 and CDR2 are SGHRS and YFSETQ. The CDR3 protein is CASSTTGRSTDTQYF. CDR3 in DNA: TGCGCCAGCAGCACCACAGGGCGTAGCACAGATACGCAGTATTTT.

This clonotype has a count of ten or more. CDR3 protein: CSAREYRGMGWEQYF. In DNA form, the CDR3 reads TGCAGTGCTAGAGAGTATAGGGGGATGGGGTGGGAGCAGTACTTC. This sequence joins TRBV20-1 and TRBJ2-7, with TRBD1 as a possible D gene (6 bases). CDR1 is DFQATT and CDR2 is SNEGSKA in the germline V gene (reference sequence). The CDR3 covers 15 residues. The ends were cut back, 0 bases at V and 7 bases at J, with 19 bases in the middle.

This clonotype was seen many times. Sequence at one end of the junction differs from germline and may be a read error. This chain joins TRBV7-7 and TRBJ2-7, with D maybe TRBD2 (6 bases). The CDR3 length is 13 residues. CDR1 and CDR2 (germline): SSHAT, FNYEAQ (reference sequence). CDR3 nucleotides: TGTGCTAGCAGCTTATATGGAGGGAACGAGCAGTACTTC. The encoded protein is CASSLYGGNEQYF.

This CDR3 reads CASSLVPIGSGANVLTF. The CDR3 nucleotides read TGTGCCAGCAGCTTAGTGCCAATTGGCTCTGGGGCCAACGTCCTGACTTTC. J is TRBJ2-6 and V is TRBV7-9; D ambiguous. Trimming cost V 1 base and J 0 bases, with 10 bases left between them. Germline CDR1 SEHNR, CDR2 FQNEAQ (reference sequence). This CDR3 has 17 amino acids.

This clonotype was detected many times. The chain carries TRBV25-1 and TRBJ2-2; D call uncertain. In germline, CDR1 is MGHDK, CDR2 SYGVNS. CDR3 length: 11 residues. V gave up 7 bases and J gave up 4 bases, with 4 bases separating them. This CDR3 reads CASTGTGELFF. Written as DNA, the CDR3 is TGTGCCAGCACGGGCACCGGGGAGCTGTTTTTT.

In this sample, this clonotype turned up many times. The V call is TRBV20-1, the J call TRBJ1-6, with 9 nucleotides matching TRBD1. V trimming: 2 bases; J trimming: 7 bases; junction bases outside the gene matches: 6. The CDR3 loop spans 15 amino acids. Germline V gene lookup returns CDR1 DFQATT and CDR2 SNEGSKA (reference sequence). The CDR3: CSARPGQGTNSPLHF. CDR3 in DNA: TGCAGTGCTAGACCGGGACAGGGAACCAATTCACCCCTCCACTTT.

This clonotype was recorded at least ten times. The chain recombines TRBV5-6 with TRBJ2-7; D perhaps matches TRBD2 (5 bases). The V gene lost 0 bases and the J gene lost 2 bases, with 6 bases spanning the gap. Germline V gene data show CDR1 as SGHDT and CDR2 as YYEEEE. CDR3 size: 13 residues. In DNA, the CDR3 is TGTGCCAGCAGCTTGGGGGAGCCCTACGAGCAGTACTTC. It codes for CASSLGEPYEQYF.

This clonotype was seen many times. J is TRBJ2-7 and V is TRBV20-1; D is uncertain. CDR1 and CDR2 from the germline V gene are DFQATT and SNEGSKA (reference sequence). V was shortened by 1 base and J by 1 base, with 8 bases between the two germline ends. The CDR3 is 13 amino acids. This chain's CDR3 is CSARGPQSYEQYF. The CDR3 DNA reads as TGCAGTGCTAGAGGGCCCCAGTCCTACGAGCAGTACTTC.

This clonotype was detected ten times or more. This CDR3 reads CSARDPTLPQGAYEQYF. The CDR3 DNA sequence: TGCAGTGCTAGAGACCCCACTCTCCCTCAGGGGGCTTACGAGCAGTACTTC. This chain joins TRBV20-1 and TRBJ2-7; 8 nucleotides line up with TRBD1. Germline V gene sequence: CDR1 DFQATT, CDR2 SNEGSKA (reference sequence). This CDR3 has 17 residues. The V and J ends lost 0 bases and 4 bases, in that order; junction bases with no gene match: 14.

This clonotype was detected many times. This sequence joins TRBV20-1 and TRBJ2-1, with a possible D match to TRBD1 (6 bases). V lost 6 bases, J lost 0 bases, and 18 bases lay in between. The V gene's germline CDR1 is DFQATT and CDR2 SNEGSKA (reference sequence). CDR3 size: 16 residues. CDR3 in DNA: TGCAGTGCGGCTTCGGACAGTTGGGGCTCCTACAATGAGCAGTTCTTC. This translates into CSAASDSWGSYNEQFF.

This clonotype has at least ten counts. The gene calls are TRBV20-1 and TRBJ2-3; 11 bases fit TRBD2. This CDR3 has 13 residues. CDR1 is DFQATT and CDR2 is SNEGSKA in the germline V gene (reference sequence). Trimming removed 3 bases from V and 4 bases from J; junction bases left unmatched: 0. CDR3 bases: TGCAGTGCTAGGACTAGCGGGGCAGATACGCAGTATTTT. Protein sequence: CSARTSGADTQYF.

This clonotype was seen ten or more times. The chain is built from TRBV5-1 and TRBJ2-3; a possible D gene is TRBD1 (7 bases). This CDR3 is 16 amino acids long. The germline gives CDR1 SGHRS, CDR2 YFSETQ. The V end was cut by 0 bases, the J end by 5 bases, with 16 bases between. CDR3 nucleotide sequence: TGCGCCAGCAGCTTGGAGGTCAGGGGGGCCAGAGATACGCAGTATTTT. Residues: CASSLEVRGARDTQYF. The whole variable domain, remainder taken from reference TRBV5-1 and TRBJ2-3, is KAGVTQTPRYLIKTRGQQVTLSCSPISGHRSVSWYQQTPGQGLQFLFEYFSETQRNKGNFPGRFSGRQFSNSRSEMNVSTLELGDSALYLCASSLEVRGARDTQYFGPGTRLTVL.

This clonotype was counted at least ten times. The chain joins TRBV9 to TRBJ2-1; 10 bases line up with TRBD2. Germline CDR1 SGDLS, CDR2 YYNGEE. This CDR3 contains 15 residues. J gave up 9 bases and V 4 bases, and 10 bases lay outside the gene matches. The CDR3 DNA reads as TGTGCCAGCAGCAAGGCAATAGCGGGGGGTAGTGAGCAGTTCTTC. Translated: CASSKAIAGGSEQFF.

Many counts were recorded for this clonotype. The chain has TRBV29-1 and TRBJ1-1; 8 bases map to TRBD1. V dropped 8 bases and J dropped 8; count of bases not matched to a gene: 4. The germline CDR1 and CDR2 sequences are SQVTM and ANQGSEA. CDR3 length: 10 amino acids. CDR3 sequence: CSTRQGEAFF. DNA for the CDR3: TGCAGCACACGACAGGGGGAAGCTTTCTTT.

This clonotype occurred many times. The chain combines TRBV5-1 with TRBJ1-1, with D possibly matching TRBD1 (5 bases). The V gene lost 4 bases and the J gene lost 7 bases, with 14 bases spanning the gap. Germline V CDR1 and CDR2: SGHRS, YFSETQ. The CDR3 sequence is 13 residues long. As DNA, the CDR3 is TGCGCCAGCAGCCCCGGGGCAGGGATTGAAGCTTTCTTT. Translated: CASSPGAGIEAFF.

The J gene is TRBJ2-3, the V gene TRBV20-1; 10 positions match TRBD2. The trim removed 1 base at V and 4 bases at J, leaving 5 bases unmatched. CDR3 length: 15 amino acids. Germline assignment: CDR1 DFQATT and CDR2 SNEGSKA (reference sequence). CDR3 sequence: CSARGAGGRADTQYF. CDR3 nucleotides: TGCAGTGCTAGAGGAGCGGGAGGGCGGGCAGATACGCAGTATTTT.

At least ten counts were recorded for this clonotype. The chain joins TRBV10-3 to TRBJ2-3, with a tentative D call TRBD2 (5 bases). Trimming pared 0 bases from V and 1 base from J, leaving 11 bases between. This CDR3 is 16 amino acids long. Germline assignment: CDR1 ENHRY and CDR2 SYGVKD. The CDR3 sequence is CAISESMSGRTDTQYF. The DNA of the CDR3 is TGTGCCATCAGTGAGTCGATGAGCGGCCGCACAGATACGCAGTATTTT.

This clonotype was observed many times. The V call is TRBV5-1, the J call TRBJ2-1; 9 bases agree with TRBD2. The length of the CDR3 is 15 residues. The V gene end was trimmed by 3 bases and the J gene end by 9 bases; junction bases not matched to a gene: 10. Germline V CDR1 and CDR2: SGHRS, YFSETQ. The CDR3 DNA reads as TGCGCCAGCAGCTCGATCGCGGGGGGGCAAGGTGAGCAGTTCTTC. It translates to CASSSIAGGQGEQFF.